This paragraph reports one TCR beta chain. The data were produced by immunoSEQ multiplex PCR, yet TCRdb's version contains in-frame clones alone and is incomplete. Of about 480,000 clones in the sample, about nine tenths were seen once. The record originates from a study of blood T cell repertoires in COVID-19. Background on the study: Donors in the United States, Italy and Spain gave samples during acute or convalescent COVID-19. From T cells, B-cell-depleted T cells, or PBMCs came the material, which was cDNA or gDNA.

This TCR was recovered from a woman aged 50 to 65 with COVID-19, enrolled during active disease. Sequenced: peripheral blood.

In nucleotides, the CDR3 is TGTGCCAGCAGCCAAGGGACGCCCGGGACACCCCCCTACGAGCAGTACTTC. Encoded protein: CASSQGTPGTPPYEQYF. V is TRBV14 and J is TRBJ2-7; maybe TRBD1 (6 bases). Per germline, CDR1 SGHDN and CDR2 FVKESK. V was clipped by 1 base and J by 2 bases, with 18 bases between them. This CDR3 spans 17 amino acids.